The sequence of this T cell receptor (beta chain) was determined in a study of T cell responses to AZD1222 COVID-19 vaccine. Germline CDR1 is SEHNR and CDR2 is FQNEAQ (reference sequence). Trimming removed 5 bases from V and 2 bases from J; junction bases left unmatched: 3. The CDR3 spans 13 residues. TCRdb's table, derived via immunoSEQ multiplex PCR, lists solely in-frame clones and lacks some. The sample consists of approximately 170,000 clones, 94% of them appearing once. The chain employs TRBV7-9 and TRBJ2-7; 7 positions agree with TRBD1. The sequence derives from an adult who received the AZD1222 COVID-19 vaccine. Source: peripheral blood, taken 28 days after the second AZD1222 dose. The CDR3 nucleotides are TGTGCCAGCAGCCTCGACAGGGCCTACGAGCAGTACTTC. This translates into CASSLDRAYEQYF.